Following are 31 T cell receptor beta chains from one sample sequenced in a study of blood T cell repertoires in COVID-19. Assay used: immunoSEQ multiplex PCR; TCRdb lists only in-frame clones, some missing. In the table there are roughly 430,000 clones, nearly 90% of which are singletons. Sequences were obtained from PBMCs or T cells enriched from blood (not recorded which). These receptors were obtained from a woman between 18 and 30 years old who had been exposed to COVID-19.

The gene calls are TRBV6-6 and TRBJ2-1; 10 bases map to TRBD2. V trimming: 7 bases; J trimming: 6 bases; junction bases outside the gene matches: 6. The V gene's germline CDR1 is MNHNY and CDR2 SVGAGI (reference sequence). CDR3 size: 14 residues. CDR3 sequence (DNA): TGTGCCAGCACCTTGGTAGCGGGAGGCAATGAGCAGTTCTTC. Translated: CASTLVAGGNEQFF.

This chain connects TRBV4-1 to TRBJ2-3; D perhaps matches TRBD1 (6 bases). CDR3 length: 13 residues. Germline assignment: CDR1 MGHRA and CDR2 YSYEKL. Trimming cost V 2 bases and J 3 bases, with 6 bases left between them. The CDR3 DNA reads as TGCGCCAGCAGCCAACAGGGGACAGATACGCAGTATTTT. Encoded protein: CASSQQGTDTQYF.

The rearrangement joins TRBV5-1 to TRBJ1-4; 7 bases agree with TRBD1. Unmatched junction bases numbered 17, after V lost 6 bases and J lost 3 bases. CDR3 length: 18 amino acids. Germline V CDR1 and CDR2: SGHRS, YFSETQ. DNA for the CDR3: TGCGCCAGCACCAAAACCACGACAGGGCCAGTCCCTAATGAAAAACTGTTTTTT. Its protein is CASTKTTTGPVPNEKLFF.

This rearrangement joins TRBV6-6 to TRBJ1-1, with a tentative D call TRBD1 (6 bases). Trimming shortened V by 4 bases and J by 4 bases, and 13 bases separated the two germline ends. Germline lookup yields CDR1 MNHNY and CDR2 SVGAGI (reference sequence). The CDR3 length is 14 residues. CDR3 amino acids: CASSSGTGFTEAFF. The CDR3 bases are TGTGCCAGCAGTTCGGGAACAGGGTTCACTGAAGCTTTCTTT.

V and J are TRBV19 and TRBJ1-6, with D possibly being TRBD1 (6 bases). V was clipped by 8 bases and J by 6 bases, with 17 bases between them. The germline V gene has CDR1 LNHDA and CDR2 SQIVND (reference sequence). The CDR3 loop spans 15 amino acids. CDR3 nucleotide sequence: TGTGCCAGTCGCAAACAGGGAAGCCTTAATTCACCCCTCCACTTT. Residues: CASRKQGSLNSPLHF.

This chain's CDR3 is CASSLGKFPGLNTEAFF. CDR3 sequence (DNA): TGTGCCAGCAGCTTGGGTAAGTTTCCAGGGCTGAACACTGAAGCTTTCTTT. The chain carries TRBV5-5 and TRBJ1-1; maybe TRBD1 (5 bases). V gave up 0 bases and J gave up 0 bases, with 15 bases separating them. The CDR3 covers 17 residues. Germline loops: CDR1 SGHKS, CDR2 YYEKEE (reference sequence).

The rearrangement joins TRBV4-1 to TRBJ1-5, with D tentatively TRBD1 (5 bases). Trimming removed 3 bases from V and 11 bases from J, with 11 bases in between. Germline loops: CDR1 MGHRA, CDR2 YSYEKL. CDR3 size: 12 residues. Here the CDR3 reads CASSHQGKAQHF. As DNA, the CDR3 is TGCGCCAGCAGCCACCAGGGTAAGGCCCAGCATTTT.

The rearrangement links TRBV7-3 to TRBJ2-5; D is possibly TRBD2 (6 bases). Germline V lookup: CDR1 SGHTA, CDR2 FQGTGA. The CDR3 contains 19 residues. The V end lost 0 bases, the J end lost 5 bases, and 25 bases lay between the germline ends. The CDR3 region has the DNA TGTGCCAGCAGCTTAACGCTGCTGGGCGGGGCGGGGCCCGGGGAGACCCAGTACTTC. Its protein is CASSLTLLGGAGPGETQYF.

This chain joins TRBV5-1 and TRBJ2-7; 7 nucleotides align to TRBD2. J gave up 9 bases and V 0 bases, and 3 bases lay outside the gene matches. This CDR3 region has 12 residues. Germline loops: CDR1 SGHRS, CDR2 YFSETQ. CDR3 nucleotide sequence: TGCGCCAGCAGCTTGGTAGGGGAGGGGCAGTACTTC. Encoded protein: CASSLVGEGQYF. The full variable domain, in which reference TRBV5-1 and TRBJ2-7 provide the parts outside the CDR3, is KAGVTQTPRYLIKTRGQQVTLSCSPISGHRSVSWYQQTPGQGLQFLFEYFSETQRNKGNFPGRFSGRQFSNSRSEMNVSTLELGDSALYLCASSLVGEGQYFGPGTRLTVT.

This chain connects TRBV7-6 to TRBJ1-1, with D maybe TRBD1 (5 bases). CDR3 size: 15 residues. V was trimmed by 5 bases and J by 0 bases, leaving 13 bases between them. Germline lookup yields CDR1 SGHVS and CDR2 FNYEAQ. The CDR3 DNA reads TGTGCCAGCAGCAACCGGGGGGTAATGAACACTGAAGCTTTCTTT. Encoded protein: CASSNRGVMNTEAFF.

This clone was observed at least ten times. The J gene is TRBJ2-2, the V gene TRBV11-2; D remains ambiguous. Trimming took off 4 bases at V and 1 base at J, with 4 bases between the two ends. CDR3 length: 13 amino acids. CDR1 and CDR2 (germline): SGHAT, FQNNGV. The CDR3 sequence: CASSSQNTGELFF. CDR3 nucleotide sequence: TGTGCCAGCAGCTCCCAGAACACCGGGGAGCTGTTTTTT.

The chain is built from TRBV30 and TRBJ2-2, with TRBD2 identical over 8 bases. The CDR3 has 15 amino acids. CDR1 is GTSNPN and CDR2 is SVGIG in the germline V gene (reference sequence). Trimming cost V 1 base and J 3 bases; bases outside gene matches: 4. The CDR3 nucleotides read TGTGCCTGGAGTGACGGCGGGGGGTACACCGGGGAGCTGTTTTTT. It encodes CAWSDGGGYTGELFF. Supplemented by reference TRBV30 and TRBJ2-2, the full variable domain reads SQTIHQWPATLVQPVGSPLSLECTVEGTSNPNLYWYRQAAGRGLQLLFYSVGIGQISSEVPQNLSASRPQDRQFILSSKKLLLSDSGFYLCAWSDGGGYTGELFFGEGSRLTVL.

This sequence joins TRBV4-1 and TRBJ2-3, with TRBD2 identical over 8 bases. The CDR3 extends over 17 amino acids. The germline gives CDR1 MGHRA, CDR2 YSYEKL. V shed 0 bases and J 4 bases; nucleotides not matched to a gene: 9. DNA for the CDR3: TGCGCCAGCAGCCAAGATAGGACTAGCTCTCGCCCAGATACGCAGTATTTT. This codes for CASSQDRTSSRPDTQYF.

The chain joins TRBV27 to TRBJ2-7; D is uncertain. Germline-derived CDR1 and CDR2 are MNHEY and SMNVEV (reference sequence). The CDR3 has 13 residues. V lost 2 bases, J lost 3 bases, and 8 bases lay in between. For the CDR3, the DNA is TGTGCCAGCAGTTTAGCTGGCGGCTACGAGCAGTACTTC. This gives the protein CASSLAGGYEQYF.

The J gene is TRBJ2-7, the V gene TRBV5-1; no definite D call. This CDR3 comprises 13 residues. Germline V lookup: CDR1 SGHRS, CDR2 YFSETQ. Between the trimmed V and J ends, which lost 4 bases and 5 bases, there was a span of 13 bases. The CDR3 sequence: CASSPADINEQYF. The CDR3 DNA reads TGCGCCAGCAGCCCGGCCGACATAAACGAGCAGTACTTC.

This rearrangement joins TRBV7-3 to TRBJ2-7; D may be TRBD1 (6 bases). CDR1 SGHTA and CDR2 FQGTGA come from the germline V gene. V was pared by 5 bases and J by 1 base, with 18 bases between. The CDR3 totals 16 residues. The CDR3 loop reads CASSAEGGMESYEQYF. As DNA, the CDR3 is TGTGCCAGCAGCGCCGAAGGGGGAATGGAGTCCTACGAGCAGTACTTC.

The V and J genes are TRBV4-1 and TRBJ2-7; D is ambiguous. V shed 0 bases and J shed 2 bases, with 8 bases lying between them. CDR3 length equals 14 residues. Looked up from germline, CDR1 is MGHRA and CDR2 is YSYEKL. Here the CDR3 reads CASSQERGAYEQYF. CDR3 bases: TGCGCCAGCAGCCAAGAGAGAGGAGCCTACGAGCAGTACTTC.

The chain carries TRBV19 and TRBJ2-2; D is unclear. The V end was cut by 4 bases, the J end by 3 bases, with 6 bases between. Germline-derived CDR1 and CDR2 are LNHDA and SQIVND (reference sequence). The CDR3 spans 13 residues. CDR3 amino acids: CASSRADTGELFF. CDR3 nucleotides: TGTGCCAGTAGTAGGGCCGACACCGGGGAGCTGTTTTTT. Combining the CDR3 with reference TRBV19 and TRBJ2-2 gives the whole variable domain DGGITQSPKYLFRKEGQNVTLSCEQNLNHDAMYWYRQDPGQGLRLIYYSQIVNDFQKGDIAEGYSVSREKKESFPLTVTSAQKNPTAFYLCASSRADTGELFFGEGSRLTVL.

The chain is built from TRBV19 and TRBJ1-2; 8 nucleotides line up with TRBD1. The V gene end was trimmed by 5 bases and the J gene end by 4 bases; junction bases not matched to a gene: 6. The CDR3 totals 14 residues. Germline CDR1 LNHDA, CDR2 SQIVND (reference sequence). The CDR3 loop reads CASSPDRAPYGYTF. The CDR3 DNA follows: TGTGCCAGTAGTCCGGACAGGGCACCCTATGGCTACACCTTC.

The chain carries TRBV19 and TRBJ1-6, with a possible D match to TRBD1 (5 bases). V was trimmed by 5 bases and J by 8 bases, leaving 13 bases between them. The length of the CDR3 is 14 residues. Germline-derived CDR1 and CDR2 are LNHDA and SQIVND (reference sequence). The DNA of the CDR3 is TGTGCCAGTAGTCTACGGGGGGGGGATTCACCCCTCCACTTT. Its translation is CASSLRGGDSPLHF.

The chain links TRBV30 to TRBJ2-7; D not resolved. This CDR3 comprises 13 residues. V was trimmed by 0 bases and J by 3 bases, leaving 9 bases between them. Germline loops: CDR1 GTSNPN, CDR2 SVGIG (reference sequence). For the CDR3, the DNA is TGTGCCTGGAGTGTAGACTTGCTCTACGAGCAGTACTTC. This translates into CAWSVDLLYEQYF.

The rearrangement uses TRBV5-6 and TRBJ2-1; no firm D call. In germline, CDR1 is SGHDT, CDR2 YYEEEE. The CDR3 sequence is 12 residues long. The V end was cut by 1 base, the J end by 5 bases, with 4 bases between. The CDR3 sequence is CASSLQNNEQFF. The CDR3 nucleotides are TGTGCCAGCAGCTTGCAGAACAATGAGCAGTTCTTC.

This chain uses TRBV28 with TRBJ1-1, with D perhaps matching TRBD1 (6 bases). Germline V gives CDR1 MDHEN, CDR2 SYDVKM. This CDR3 comprises 14 residues. The ends were cut back, 6 bases at V and 1 base at J, with 12 bases in the middle. The CDR3 DNA sequence: TGTGCCAGCAGCCCCGGACAGTCGAACACTGAAGCTTTCTTT. This sequence encodes CASSPGQSNTEAFF. Together with reference TRBV28 and TRBJ1-1, the CDR3 gives the full variable domain: DVKVTQSSRYLVKRTGEKVFLECVQDMDHENMFWYRQDPGLGLRLIYFSYDVKMKEKGDIPEGYSVSREKKERFSLILESASTNQTSMYLCASSPGQSNTEAFFGQGTRLTVV.

This chain links TRBV28 with TRBJ2-7; the match to TRBD2 covers 8 bases. Germline V gene lookup returns CDR1 MDHEN and CDR2 SYDVKM. Trimming removed 6 bases from V and 0 bases from J; junction bases left unmatched: 7. The CDR3 spans 15 residues. CDR3 DNA: TGTGCCAGCAGAGATGCGGGAGGACTCTCCTACGAGCAGTACTTC. Protein: CASRDAGGLSYEQYF.

The chain couples TRBV19 to TRBJ1-3; D is uncertain. CDR3 length: 15 residues. Looked up from germline, CDR1 is LNHDA and CDR2 is SQIVND (reference sequence). V lost 3 bases, J lost 1 base, and 10 bases lay in between. The CDR3 sequence is CASSISDKSGNTIYF. CDR3 nucleotide sequence: TGTGCCAGTAGTATCTCCGACAAATCTGGAAACACCATATATTTT.

The chain carries TRBV9 and TRBJ1-1; tentative D call: TRBD1 (5 bases). Germline V lookup: CDR1 SGDLS, CDR2 YYNGEE. The V end lost 1 base, the J end lost 2 bases, and 18 bases lay between the germline ends. The CDR3 contains 17 residues. CDR3 sequence: CASSVTPNVGGNTEAFF. The CDR3 DNA follows: TGTGCCAGCAGCGTAACCCCAAATGTGGGGGGAAACACTGAAGCTTTCTTT.

V and J are TRBV20-1 and TRBJ1-5; D gene ambiguous. The V end lost 3 bases, the J end lost 6 bases, and 3 bases lay between the germline ends. This CDR3 has 10 amino acids. Germline V gene sequence: CDR1 DFQATT, CDR2 SNEGSKA (reference sequence). In DNA form, the CDR3 reads TGCAGTGCTAGTCGTCAGCCCCAGCATTTT. This gives the protein CSASRQPQHF.

The chain joins TRBV24-1 to TRBJ1-2, with 8 bases fitting TRBD1. The CDR3 is 14 residues long. With V trimmed by 3 bases and J by 7 bases, 6 bases remained unmatched. Germline values: CDR1 KGHDR, CDR2 SFDVKD. The DNA of the CDR3 is TGTGCCACCAGTGATACGCAGGGGGCGGTTGGCTACACCTTC. This gives the protein CATSDTQGAVGYTF.

This chain's CDR3 is CASSEAPHGRGGQFF. The DNA for the CDR3 is TGTGCCAGCAGTGAAGCCCCCCATGGGCGGGGCGGGCAGTTCTTC. The chain links TRBV6-1 to TRBJ2-1; possibly TRBD2 for D (6 bases). The V gene lost 0 bases and the J gene lost 12 bases, with 18 bases spanning the gap. The CDR3 sequence is 15 residues long. The germline V gene encodes CDR1 MNHNS and CDR2 SASEGT.

This clone was recorded once. This chain links TRBV7-2 with TRBJ1-3, with D uncertain. In germline, CDR1 is SGHTA, CDR2 FQGNSA. Deletions cut 1 base from V and 0 bases from J, with 10 bases between. The CDR3 extends over 16 amino acids. CDR3 coding DNA: TGTGCCAGCAGCTTAGTCGAAACTGTCTCTGGAAACACCATATATTTT. Translated, it gives CASSLVETVSGNTIYF.

The V gene is TRBV28, the J gene TRBJ1-4, with 12 bases that match TRBD1. The germline V gene encodes CDR1 MDHEN and CDR2 SYDVKM. This CDR3 contains 18 residues. V shed 5 bases, J shed 3 bases, and the junction held 10 bases outside the gene matches. In DNA form, the CDR3 reads TGTGCCAGCAGTCCATCAGGGACAGGGGGCGCATCTAATGAAAAACTGTTTTTT. Translating gives CASSPSGTGGASNEKLFF.